The 20 T cell receptor beta chains listed next were all sequenced from one sample in a study of post-analysis software for immune sequencing data. Presence of unique molecular identifiers characterized the TCR beta cDNA libraries. TCRdb re-called the PCR reads with MiXCR, one entry per CDR3 protein. In the table there are 600,000 to 750,000 distinct CDR3 sequences, 59% of which are singletons. Their cognate antigens are unknown. Regarding the study as a whole: Several TRBV segments occurring more often in patients than controls included TRBV5-6, TRBV5-1 and TRBV20-1.

Sequenced sample: blood. The receptors originated from a girl aged 2-10 years with multiple sclerosis.

The chain joins TRBV3-1 to TRBJ2-5, with 8 bases lining up with TRBD2. Germline V gene sequence: CDR1 LGHDT, CDR2 YNNKEL (reference sequence). The length of the CDR3 is 17 residues. The junction had 18 bases not matched to a gene; V was cut back by 1 base and J by 11 bases. CDR3 in amino acids: CASSQVASGSSYNEQYF. The CDR3 region has the DNA TGTGCCAGCAGCCAAGTGGCTAGCGGGTCCTCCTACAATGAGCAGTACTTC.

The chain joins TRBV27 to TRBJ1-2; perhaps TRBD1 as D (5 bases). The V end was cut by 4 bases, the J end by 3 bases, with 12 bases between. Germline CDR1 and CDR2: MNHEY and SMNVEV (reference sequence). The length of the CDR3 is 14 residues. The CDR3 bases are TGTGCCAGCAGTTCCACAGGACTGTACTATGGCTACACCTTC. Its translation is CASSSTGLYYGYTF.

V is TRBV29-1 and J is TRBJ2-1; perhaps TRBD1 as D (6 bases). Germline lookup yields CDR1 SQVTM and CDR2 ANQGSEA. Trimming took 0 bases from V and 2 from J, leaving 8 bases between them. The CDR3 totals 14 residues. As DNA, the CDR3 is TGCAGCGTTGAAGAGGCAGGGGCCTACAATGAGCAGTTCTTC. Protein: CSVEEAGAYNEQFF.

The chain links TRBV7-9 to TRBJ2-5; perhaps TRBD1 as D (6 bases). Near its end, the DNA agrees better with TRBJ2-7, so the J call may be wrong. The CDR3 is 15 residues long. CDR1 and CDR2 from the germline V gene are SEHNR and FQNEAQ (reference sequence). CDR3 sequence (DNA): TGTGCCAGCAGCTTATCCTTCGGACAGTTCAACGAGCAGTACTTC. Translated, it gives CASSLSFGQFNEQYF.

A remark on this clonotype: The junction differs from germline at one of its ends, possibly a read error. The V call is TRBV24-1, the J call TRBJ1-2; 8 positions agree with TRBD1. Germline V gene sequence: CDR1 KGHDR, CDR2 SFDVKD. The CDR3 spans 14 residues. CDR3 nucleotide sequence: TGTACCACCAGTGATCTGGACAGGGACTATGGCTACACCTTC. Translating gives CTTSDLDRDYGYTF.

This clonotype was seen only once. The chain recombines TRBV7-2 with TRBJ1-1; D not resolved. The ends were cut back, 5 bases at V and 1 base at J, with 14 bases in the middle. The CDR3 has 15 amino acids. CDR1 and CDR2 from the germline V gene are SGHTA and FQGNSA. DNA of the CDR3: TGTGCCAGCAGCCCGAGCCCCGCGGGGAACACTGAAGCTTTCTTT. This translates into CASSPSPAGNTEAFF.

This clonotype was seen more than once but under ten times. The rearrangement links TRBV20-1 to TRBJ2-5, with 7 bases that match TRBD1. The CDR3 extends over 15 amino acids. The germline gives CDR1 DFQATT, CDR2 SNEGSKA (reference sequence). V shed 0 bases, J shed 2 bases, and the junction held 6 bases outside the gene matches. CDR3 amino acids: CSARDLGTAQETQYF. In DNA, the CDR3 is TGCAGTGCTAGAGATTTGGGGACAGCGCAAGAGACCCAGTACTTC.

The chain joins TRBV5-1 to TRBJ1-1; the D is unclear. The CDR3 is 16 residues long. V was pared by 2 bases and J by 3 bases, with 17 bases between. CDR1 is SGHRS and CDR2 is YFSETQ in the germline V gene. The CDR3 DNA follows: TGCGCCAGCAGCTTTGTAGGGTATACCATGGACACTGAAGCTTTCTTT. It translates to CASSFVGYTMDTEAFF.

V usage is TRBV28 and J usage is TRBJ2-7, with TRBD1 matching over 8 bases. The germline gives CDR1 MDHEN, CDR2 SYDVKM. The V gene end was trimmed by 5 bases and the J gene end by 5 bases; junction bases not matched to a gene: 11. The CDR3 is made up of 15 amino acids. DNA of the CDR3: TGTGCCAGCAGTAGCCCGACAGGGGAGAAGAACGAGCAGTACTTC. Its protein is CASSSPTGEKNEQYF.

This chain links TRBV5-1 with TRBJ1-2; D gene uncertain. This CDR3 is built from 13 residues. The V end was cut by 3 bases, the J end by 8 bases, with 14 bases between. Germline-derived CDR1 and CDR2 are SGHRS and YFSETQ. The CDR3 is CASSSQSGNGYTF. The CDR3 DNA follows: TGCGCCAGCAGCTCGCAGTCGGGGAACGGCTACACCTTC.

This clonotype was seen a few times. The chain joins TRBV10-3 to TRBJ1-2, with TRBD1 as a possible D gene (5 bases). CDR3 length: 13 residues. Germline CDR1 reads ENHRY; CDR2 reads SYGVKD. V was cut by 10 bases and J by 1 base, with 13 bases left in between. CDR3 DNA: TGTGCCACCAGGGACCGTGATAACTATGGCTACACCTTC. It is translated as CATRDRDNYGYTF.

This clonotype appeared a few times. The chain links TRBV19 to TRBJ2-1; unclear D gene. The CDR3 contains 13 residues. Trimming pared 5 bases from V and 6 bases from J, leaving 11 bases between. The germline gives CDR1 LNHDA, CDR2 SQIVND (reference sequence). This CDR3 reads CASSPRHSNEQFF. DNA of the CDR3: TGTGCCAGTAGTCCTCGACACTCCAATGAGCAGTTCTTC.

The chain has TRBV30 and TRBJ2-4; unclear D gene. The DNA end lines up better with TRBJ2-7; the J call may be wrong. Germline loops: CDR1 GTSNPN, CDR2 SVGIG (reference sequence). This CDR3 spans 13 amino acids. The CDR3 is CAWSSSQADEQYF. The CDR3 DNA reads TGTGCCTGGAGTAGTTCCCAGGCGGACGAGCAGTACTTC.

The DNA of the CDR3 is TGTGCCAGCAGCTTAAGCATTCTGGAGACCCAGTACTTC. This gives the protein CASSLSILETQYF. V usage is TRBV7-3 and J usage is TRBJ2-7; no clear D. TRBJ2-5 explains the end of the DNA better; the J call may be wrong. CDR3 length: 13 residues. CDR1 is SGHTA, CDR2 FQGTGA, per germline.

The rearrangement links TRBV29-1 to TRBJ2-1, with D uncertain. The CDR3 is 14 amino acids. Trimming removed 5 bases at V and 2 bases at J, with 13 bases between. CDR1 is SQVTM, CDR2 ANQGSEA, per germline. Here the CDR3 DNA reads TGCAGCGTTAGGTGGACCTCCGCCTACAATGAGCAGTTCTTC. Encoded protein: CSVRWTSAYNEQFF.

The chain carries TRBV20-1 and TRBJ1-2; no clear D gene. The CDR3 is made up of 11 amino acids. V dropped 6 bases and J dropped 6 bases, with 11 bases sitting between them. Germline V CDR1 and CDR2: DFQATT, SNEGSKA (reference sequence). CDR3 in amino acids: CSAGRTDGYTF. The CDR3 nucleotides are TGCAGTGCCGGTAGGACGGATGGCTACACCTTC.

V usage is TRBV20-1 and J usage is TRBJ2-1; 12 positions agree with TRBD2. CDR1 is DFQATT and CDR2 is SNEGSKA in the germline V gene (reference sequence). The CDR3 covers 19 residues. J was trimmed by 4 bases and V by 0 bases; bases with no gene match: 13. The CDR3 sequence is CSAREHPASGRAPYNEQFF. CDR3 nucleotides: TGCAGTGCTAGAGAACATCCGGCTAGCGGGAGGGCCCCTTACAATGAGCAGTTCTTC.

CDR3 DNA sequence: TGTGCCAGCAACGTTGAGGCAGGGGACAATGAGCAGTTCTTC. The encoded protein is CASNVEAGDNEQFF. The rearrangement joins TRBV7-8 to TRBJ2-1, with D maybe TRBD1 (6 bases). Germline V CDR1 and CDR2: SGHVS, FQNEAQ. Trimming removed 7 bases from V and 5 bases from J, with 15 bases in between. The CDR3 is 14 amino acids.

The CDR3 reads CSARPKLSGYNEQFF. CDR3 sequence (DNA): TGCAGTGCTAGACCGAAACTAAGCGGATACAATGAGCAGTTCTTC. J is TRBJ2-1 and V is TRBV20-1, with D possibly being TRBD2 (5 bases). Trimming shortened V by 2 bases and J by 4 bases, and 15 bases separated the two germline ends. The CDR3 covers 15 residues. Germline CDR1 and CDR2: DFQATT and SNEGSKA (reference sequence).

The V call is TRBV15, the J call TRBJ2-5; D ambiguous. The J call may be wrong; the DNA end is better matched by TRBJ2-7. The CDR3 has 12 amino acids. Per the germline V gene, CDR1 is LNHNV and CDR2 is YYDKDF (reference sequence). CDR3: CATSRVPGEQYF. For the CDR3, the DNA is TGTGCCACCAGCAGAGTTCCCGGCGAGCAGTACTTC.